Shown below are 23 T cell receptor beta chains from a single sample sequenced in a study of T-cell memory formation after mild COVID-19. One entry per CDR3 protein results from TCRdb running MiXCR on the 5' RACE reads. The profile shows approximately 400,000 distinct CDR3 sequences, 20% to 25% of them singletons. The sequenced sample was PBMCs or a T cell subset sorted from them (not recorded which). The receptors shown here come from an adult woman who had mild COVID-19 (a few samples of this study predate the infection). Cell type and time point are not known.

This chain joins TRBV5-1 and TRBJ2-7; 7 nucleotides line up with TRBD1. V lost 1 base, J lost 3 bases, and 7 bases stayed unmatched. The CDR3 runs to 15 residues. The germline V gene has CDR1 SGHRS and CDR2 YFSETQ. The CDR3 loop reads CASSLNRGTVYEQYF. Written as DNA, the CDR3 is TGCGCCAGCAGCTTGAACAGGGGCACGGTCTACGAGCAGTACTTC. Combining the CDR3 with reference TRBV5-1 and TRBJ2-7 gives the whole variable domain KAGVTQTPRYLIKTRGQQVTLSCSPISGHRSVSWYQQTPGQGLQFLFEYFSETQRNKGNFPGRFSGRQFSNSRSEMNVSTLELGDSALYLCASSLNRGTVYEQYFGPGTRLTVT.

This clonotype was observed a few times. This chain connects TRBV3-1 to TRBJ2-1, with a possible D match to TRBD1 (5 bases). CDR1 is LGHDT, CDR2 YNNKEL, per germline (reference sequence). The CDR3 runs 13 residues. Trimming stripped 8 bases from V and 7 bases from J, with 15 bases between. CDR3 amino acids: CASGTGSRNEQFF. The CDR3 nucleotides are TGTGCCAGCGGTACAGGCTCTCGGAATGAGCAGTTCTTC.

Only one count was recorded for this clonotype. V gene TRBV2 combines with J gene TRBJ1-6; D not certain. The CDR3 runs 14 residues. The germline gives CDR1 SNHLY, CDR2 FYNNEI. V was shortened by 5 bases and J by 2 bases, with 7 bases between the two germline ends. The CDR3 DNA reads TGTGCCAGCAGTTCGGGAACCTATAATTCACCCCTCCACTTT. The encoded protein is CASSSGTYNSPLHF.

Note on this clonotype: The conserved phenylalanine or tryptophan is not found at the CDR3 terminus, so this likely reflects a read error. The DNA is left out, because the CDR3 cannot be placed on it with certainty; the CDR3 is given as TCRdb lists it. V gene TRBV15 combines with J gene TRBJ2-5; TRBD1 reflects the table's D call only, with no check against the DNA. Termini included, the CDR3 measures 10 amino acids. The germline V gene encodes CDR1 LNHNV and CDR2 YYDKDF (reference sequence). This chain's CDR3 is CATSRVSGPY.

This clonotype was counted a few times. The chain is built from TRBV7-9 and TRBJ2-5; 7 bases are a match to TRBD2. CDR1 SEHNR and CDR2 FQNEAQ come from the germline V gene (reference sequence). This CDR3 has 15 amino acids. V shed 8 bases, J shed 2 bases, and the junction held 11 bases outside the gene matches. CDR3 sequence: CASCKAGVLQETQYF. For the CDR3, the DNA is TGTGCCAGCTGCAAGGCGGGAGTTTTACAAGAGACCCAGTACTTC.

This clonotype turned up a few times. The CDR3: CATSRRGTINYGYTF. The CDR3 DNA reads TGTGCCACCAGCAGACGCGGGACAATCAACTATGGCTACACCTTC. V usage is TRBV15 and J usage is TRBJ1-2; maybe TRBD1 (6 bases). Trimming stripped 2 bases from V and 2 bases from J, with 12 bases between. The CDR3 extends over 15 amino acids. Germline loops: CDR1 LNHNV, CDR2 YYDKDF (reference sequence).

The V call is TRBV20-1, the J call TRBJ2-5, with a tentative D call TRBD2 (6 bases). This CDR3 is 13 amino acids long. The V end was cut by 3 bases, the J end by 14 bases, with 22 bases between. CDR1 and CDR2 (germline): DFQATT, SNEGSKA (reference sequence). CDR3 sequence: CSASGGGASVSYF. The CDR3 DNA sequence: TGCAGTGCTAGCGGGGGAGGAGCTAGCGTCAGTTACTTC.

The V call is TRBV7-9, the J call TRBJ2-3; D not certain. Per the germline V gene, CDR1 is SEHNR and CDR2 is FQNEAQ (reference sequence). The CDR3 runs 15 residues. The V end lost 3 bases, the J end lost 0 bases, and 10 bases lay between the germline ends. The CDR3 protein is CASSFGQSSTDTQYF. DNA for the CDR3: TGTGCCAGCAGCTTTGGGCAGAGTAGCACAGATACGCAGTATTTT.

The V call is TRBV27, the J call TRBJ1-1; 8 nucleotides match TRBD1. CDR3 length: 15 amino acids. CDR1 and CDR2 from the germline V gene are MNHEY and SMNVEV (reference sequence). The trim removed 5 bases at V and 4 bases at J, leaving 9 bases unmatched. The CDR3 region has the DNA TGTGCCAGCAGTCTGAACAGGGGGATTAGCACTGAAGCTTTCTTT. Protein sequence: CASSLNRGISTEAFF.

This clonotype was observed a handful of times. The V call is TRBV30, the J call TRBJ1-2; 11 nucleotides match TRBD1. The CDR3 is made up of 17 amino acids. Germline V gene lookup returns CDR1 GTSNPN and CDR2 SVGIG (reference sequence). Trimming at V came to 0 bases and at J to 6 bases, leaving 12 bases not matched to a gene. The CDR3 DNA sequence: TGTGCCTGGAGTGTTGAGAGGACAGGGGGCCCGGGGCATGGCTACACCTTC. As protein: CAWSVERTGGPGHGYTF.

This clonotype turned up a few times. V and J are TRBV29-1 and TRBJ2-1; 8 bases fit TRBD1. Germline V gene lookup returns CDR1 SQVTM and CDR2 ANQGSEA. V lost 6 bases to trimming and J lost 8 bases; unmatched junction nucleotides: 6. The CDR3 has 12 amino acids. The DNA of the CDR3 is TGCAGCGTGGGGACAGGTATATATGAGCAGTTCTTC. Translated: CSVGTGIYEQFF.

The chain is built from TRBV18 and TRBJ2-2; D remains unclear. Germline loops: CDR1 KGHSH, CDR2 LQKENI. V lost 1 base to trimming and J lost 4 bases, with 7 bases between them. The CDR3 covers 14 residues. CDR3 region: CASSPRHGTGELFF. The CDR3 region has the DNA TGTGCCAGCTCACCACGGCATGGCACCGGGGAGCTGTTTTTT.

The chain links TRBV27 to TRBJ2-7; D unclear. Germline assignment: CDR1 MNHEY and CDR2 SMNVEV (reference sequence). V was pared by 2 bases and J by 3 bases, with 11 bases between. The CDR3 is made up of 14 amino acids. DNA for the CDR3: TGTGCCAGCAGTTTAAAAGGGTTTGGCTACGAGCAGTACTTC. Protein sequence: CASSLKGFGYEQYF.

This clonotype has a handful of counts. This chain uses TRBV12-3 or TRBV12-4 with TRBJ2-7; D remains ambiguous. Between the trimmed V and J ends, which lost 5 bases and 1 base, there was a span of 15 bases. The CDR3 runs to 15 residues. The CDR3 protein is CASSASPGPSYEQYF. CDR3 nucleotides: TGTGCCAGCAGTGCGTCCCCCGGCCCGTCCTACGAGCAGTACTTC.

CDR3 protein: CASSGMTANTQYF. CDR3 in DNA: TGTGCCAGCAGCGGAATGACCGCAAATACGCAGTATTTT. The chain employs TRBV11-2 and TRBJ2-3; no definite D call. CDR1 and CDR2 from the germline V gene are SGHAT and FQNNGV. The V end lost 5 bases, the J end lost 7 bases, and 13 bases lay between the germline ends. This CDR3 contains 13 residues.

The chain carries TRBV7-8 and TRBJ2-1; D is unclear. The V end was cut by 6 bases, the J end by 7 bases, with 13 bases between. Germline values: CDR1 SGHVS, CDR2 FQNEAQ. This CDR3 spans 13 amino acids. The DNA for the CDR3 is TGTGCCAGCAGGTTCCAACCTCGGAATGAGCAGTTCTTC. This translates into CASRFQPRNEQFF.

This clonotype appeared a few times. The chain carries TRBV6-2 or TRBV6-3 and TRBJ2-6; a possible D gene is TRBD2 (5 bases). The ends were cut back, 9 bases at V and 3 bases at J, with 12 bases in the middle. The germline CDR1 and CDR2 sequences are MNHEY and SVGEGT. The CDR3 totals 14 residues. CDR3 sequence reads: CASWSGGGANVLTF. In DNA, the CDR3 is TGTGCCAGTTGGTCCGGAGGTGGGGCCAACGTCCTGACTTTC.

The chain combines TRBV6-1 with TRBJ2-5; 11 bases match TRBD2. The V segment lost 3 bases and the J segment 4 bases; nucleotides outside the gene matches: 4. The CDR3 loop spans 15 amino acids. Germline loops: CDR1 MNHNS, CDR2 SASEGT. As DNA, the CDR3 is TGTGCCAGCAGTGATGGACTAGCGGGCGGAGAGACCCAGTACTTC. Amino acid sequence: CASSDGLAGGETQYF.

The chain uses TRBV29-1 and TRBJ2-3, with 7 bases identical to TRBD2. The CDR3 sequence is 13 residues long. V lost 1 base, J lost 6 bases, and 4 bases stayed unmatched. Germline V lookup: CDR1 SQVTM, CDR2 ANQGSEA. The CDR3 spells CSVEVSAGDTQYF. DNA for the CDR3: TGCAGCGTTGAAGTCTCAGCGGGGGATACGCAGTATTTT.

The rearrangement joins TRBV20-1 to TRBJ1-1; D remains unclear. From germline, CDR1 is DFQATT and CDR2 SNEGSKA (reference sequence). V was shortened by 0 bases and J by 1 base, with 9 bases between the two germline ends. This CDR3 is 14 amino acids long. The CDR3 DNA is TGCAGTGCTAGAGATGCCTCAACGAACACTGAAGCTTTCTTT. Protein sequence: CSARDASTNTEAFF.

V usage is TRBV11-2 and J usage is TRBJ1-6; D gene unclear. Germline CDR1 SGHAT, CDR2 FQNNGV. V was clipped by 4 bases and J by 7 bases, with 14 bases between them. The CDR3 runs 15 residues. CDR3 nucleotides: TGTGCCAGCAGCTCCGGGCGGTACACCAATTCACCCCTCCACTTT. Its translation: CASSSGRYTNSPLHF.

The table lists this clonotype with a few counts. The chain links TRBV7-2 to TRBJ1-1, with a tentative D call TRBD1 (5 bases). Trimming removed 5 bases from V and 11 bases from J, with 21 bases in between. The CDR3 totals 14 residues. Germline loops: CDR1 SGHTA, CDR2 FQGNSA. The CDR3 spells CASSRGGEALGAFF. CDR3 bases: TGTGCCAGCAGCCGAGGAGGGGAGGCGTTAGGGGCTTTCTTT. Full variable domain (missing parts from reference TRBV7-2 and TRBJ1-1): GAGVSQSPSNKVTEKGKDVELRCDPISGHTALYWYRQSLGQGLEFLIYFQGNSAPDKSGLPSDRFSAERTGGSVSTLTIQRTQQEDSAVYLCASSRGGEALGAFFGQGTRLTVV.

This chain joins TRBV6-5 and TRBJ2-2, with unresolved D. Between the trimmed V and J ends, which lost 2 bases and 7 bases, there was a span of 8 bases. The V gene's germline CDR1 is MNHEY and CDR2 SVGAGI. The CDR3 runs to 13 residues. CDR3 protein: CASSYTRGGELFF. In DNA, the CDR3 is TGTGCCAGCAGTTACACCCGAGGCGGGGAGCTGTTTTTT.